Shown below are 3 T cell receptor beta chains from a single sample sequenced in a study of OX40 agonist ivuxolimab in advanced cancers. Here immunoSEQ multiplex PCR was the method, and the copy in TCRdb shows in-frame clones only, minus some. The sample consists of some 21,000 clones, approximately 90% of them appearing once. This specimen consisted of CD4+ or CD8+ T cells sorted from blood, obtained in a trial of the OX40 agonist ivuxolimab. Source of these receptors: an adult with an advanced solid tumor such as melanoma, head and neck, liver or kidney cancer.

The rearrangement links TRBV10-1 to TRBJ2-2, with D unresolved. Germline CDR1 WNHNN, CDR2 SYGVQD (reference sequence). Trimming shortened V by 2 bases and J by 7 bases, and 5 bases separated the two germline ends. The CDR3 has 12 residues. CDR3 in DNA: TGCGCCAGCAGTGAGGATGGCGGGGAGCTGTTTTTT. It encodes CASSEDGGELFF.

V usage is TRBV14 and J usage is TRBJ2-7; maybe TRBD1 (6 bases). The V end lost 1 base, the J end lost 0 bases, and 10 bases lay between the germline ends. In germline, CDR1 is SGHDN, CDR2 FVKESK. The CDR3 length is 15 residues. The CDR3 DNA sequence: TGTGCCAGCAGCCAAGGGTTAGGGGGCTCCTACGAGCAGTACTTC. Translated, it gives CASSQGLGGSYEQYF.

The V gene is TRBV7-9, the J gene TRBJ1-1; D may be TRBD1 (6 bases). In germline, CDR1 is SEHNR, CDR2 FQNEAQ (reference sequence). The ends were cut back, 4 bases at V and 7 bases at J, with 28 bases in the middle. This CDR3 has 18 residues. The CDR3 loop reads CASSSTQSSDRSRIEAFF. CDR3 nucleotide sequence: TGTGCCAGCAGCTCGACCCAGAGCTCGGACAGATCCCGGATTGAAGCTTTCTTT. The full variable domain, completed using reference TRBV7-9 and TRBJ1-1, is DTGVSQNPRHKITKRGQNVTFRCDPISEHNRLYWYRQTLGQGPEFLTYFQNEAQLEKSRLLSDRFSAERPKGSFSTLEIQRTEQGDSAMYLCASSSTQSSDRSRIEAFFGQGTRLTVV.